These 7 T cell receptor beta chains were all obtained from the same sample, sequenced in a study of blood T cell repertoires in COVID-19 (TCRdb year 2020). Library generation was performed with the immunoSEQ multiplex PCR assay. TCRdb holds this immuneACCESS table with in-frame rearrangements only. Some clones are missing; in checked studies, unresolved V genes explain under half, and the rest has no known cause. The sample has a few hundred thousand clones on record, approximately 90% of them singletons. The biggest ten clones account for 0.8% to 0.9% of the sample. The material sequenced was peripheral blood. These receptors came from a man between 18 and 29 years old with COVID-19, enrolled during active disease.

The J gene is TRBJ2-7, the V gene TRBV2; D may be TRBD2 (7 bases). The V end lost 7 bases, the J end lost 1 base, and 14 bases lay between the germline ends. There are 14 residues in the CDR3. Per germline, CDR1 SNHLY and CDR2 FYNNEI. CDR3: CASTGGPPSYEQYF. The DNA for the CDR3 is TGTGCCAGCACGGGGGGCCCACCATCCTACGAGCAGTACTTC.

The chain recombines TRBV12-5 with TRBJ2-3, with 11 positions matching TRBD2. V lost 6 bases, J lost 6 bases, and 14 bases stayed unmatched. Germline V lookup: CDR1 LGHNT, CDR2 FRNRAP. The CDR3 is 17 amino acids. The CDR3 DNA is TGTGCTAGTGGCTCCCTTAGCGGGGGGGCCTATTTTGATACGCAGTATTTT. Translated, it gives CASGSLSGGAYFDTQYF.

The gene calls are TRBV19 and TRBJ2-5; possibly TRBD1 for D (6 bases). Germline lookup yields CDR1 LNHDA and CDR2 SQIVND (reference sequence). The CDR3 has 14 amino acids. The germline V and J ends were trimmed by 5 bases and 4 bases, with 14 bases remaining between them. For the CDR3, the DNA is TGTGCCAGTAGTGCGACAGGTAGGAGAGAGACCCAGTACTTC. Its translation: CASSATGRRETQYF.

The chain carries TRBV30 and TRBJ2-3; TRBD2 agrees at 10 bases. The CDR3 extends over 15 amino acids. The germline CDR1 and CDR2 sequences are GTSNPN and SVGIG (reference sequence). V shed 3 bases, J shed 3 bases, and the junction held 6 bases outside the gene matches. DNA of the CDR3: TGTGCCTGGAGCAAAGCGGGAGGGGGGACAGATACGCAGTATTTT. Residues: CAWSKAGGGTDTQYF.

The chain carries TRBV18 and TRBJ2-2; D is ambiguous. Trimming took 4 bases from V and 1 from J, leaving 10 bases between them. The CDR3 has 15 amino acids. Germline assignment: CDR1 KGHSH and CDR2 LQKENI. The CDR3 DNA follows: TGTGCCAGCTCACACACCCGACAGAACACCGGGGAGCTGTTTTTT. This codes for CASSHTRQNTGELFF.

The chain couples TRBV7-9 to TRBJ1-2, with D possibly being TRBD1 (6 bases). The CDR3 spans 14 residues. Germline CDR1 reads SEHNR; CDR2 reads FQNEAQ (reference sequence). With 4 bases removed from V and 8 bases from J, the gap between germline ends came to 17 bases. CDR3 sequence (DNA): TGTGCCAGCAGCTACCGGGGGGCCCTTAGGGGCTACACCTTC. Translation: CASSYRGALRGYTF.

The chain employs TRBV6-5 and TRBJ2-7; 7 bases agree with TRBD1. Per the germline V gene, CDR1 is MNHEY and CDR2 is SVGAGI. The trim removed 2 bases at V and 5 bases at J, leaving 6 bases unmatched. The CDR3 is 14 residues long. DNA for the CDR3: TGTGCCAGCAGTTACGGAAGGCAGGGGGACGAGCAGTACTTC. It yields the protein CASSYGRQGDEQYF.